These T cell receptor beta chains were read from a single sample in a study of patients and donors after allogeneic stem cell transplantation. Each CDR3 protein is one row after TCRdb ran MiXCR on the RT-PCR reads. Of about a million distinct CDR3 sequences listed, about 20% were seen once; the top ten hold around 6%. The specimen sequenced was blood, either unsorted or a sorted T cell fraction (not recorded which). Receptors were obtained from a human donor who was either an allogeneic HSCT recipient or a stem cell or donor lymphocyte infusion donor (not recorded which). It is not recorded whose cells these are; they may come from a transplant donor. The CDR3 runs from the conserved cysteine through the conserved F or W. D genes are given only for firm matches. Size tells how often a clone was seen (once, few, many) or the class of an expanded clone, and some rows leave it out.

CASSPRLAGESNEQFF	TGTGCCAGCAGTCCCAGACTAGCGGGAGAGTCTAATGAGCAGTTCTTC	few	TRBD2	TRBV12-3/TRBV12-4	TRBJ2-1
CSAGEGPAKNIQYF	TGCAGTGCAGGGGAGGGGCCGGCCAAAAACATTCAGTACTTC	few	TRBD2	TRBV20-1	TRBJ2-4
CASSFNADGYDEQFF	TGCGCCAGCAGCTTTAACGCAGACGGCTATGATGAGCAGTTCTTC	few	.	TRBV5-1	TRBJ2-1
CAWKKDRQNTIYF	TGTGCCTGGAAGAAAGACAGACAAAACACCATATATTTT	.	.	TRBV30	TRBJ1-3
CASSRGSSNSGANVLTF	TGCGCCAGCAGTCGGGGGAGTTCAAACTCTGGGGCCAACGTCCTGACTTTC	.	.	TRBV5-1	TRBJ2-6
CASRTLNTEAFF	TGTGCCAGCAGGACCTTGAACACTGAAGCTTTCTTT	.	.	TRBV27	TRBJ1-1
CASSLSLDQPQHF	TGTGCCAGCAGCTTGAGTTTAGATCAGCCCCAGCATTTT	many	.	TRBV11-1	TRBJ1-5
CASSKFPRMREPHYNEQFF	TGTGCCAGCAGCAAATTTCCAAGGATGCGGGAGCCCCACTACAATGAGCAGTTCTTC	.	.	TRBV21-1	TRBJ2-1
CASSYGAGYEQYF	TGTGCCAGCAGTTACGGGGCGGGATACGAGCAGTACTTC	few	.	TRBV6-2/TRBV6-3	TRBJ2-7
CASTLTQYGLAGDADTQYF	TGTGCCAGCACCCTAACCCAGTATGGACTAGCGGGAGACGCAGATACGCAGTATTTT	.	TRBD2	TRBV12-3/TRBV12-4	TRBJ2-3
CASSQVQGFGEQYF	TGTGCCAGCAGCCAGGTTCAGGGTTTCGGCGAGCAGTACTTC	.	.	TRBV14	TRBJ2-7
CSARVGKETQYF	TGCAGTGCTAGAGTAGGGAAAGAGACCCAGTACTTC	few	.	TRBV20-1	TRBJ2-5
CASSFLSGGRDTQYF	TGTGCCAGCAGTTTTCTTAGCGGGGGAAGGGATACGCAGTATTTT	many	TRBD2	TRBV12-3/TRBV12-4	TRBJ2-3